This T cell receptor (beta chain) was documented in a study of cytomegalovirus exposure and HLA in healthy donors (TCRdb year 2017). Regarding the complete study: An earlier analysis of several hundred of the donors reported approximately 270 Gb of sequence data and roughly 100 million unique TCR beta sequences from some 180 million T cells. Among the approximately 400 genotyped donors, approximately 82% belonged to the genetic ancestry cluster associated with self-reported Caucasian donors. All discovery cohort repertoires had been generated using a single sequencing platform. Class I and class II HLA loci were covered by the typing at four-digit resolution. An early release that covered fewer than 800 HLA-typed donors contained approximately 300 gigabases of sequencing data and approximately 85 million unique TCR sequences. In an earlier analysis of 587 of the donors, high-throughput TCR beta sequencing was used to judge whether each TCR beta V gene segment behaved as functional or pseudogenic. The number of typed donors differed by locus: roughly 620-640 for A, B, C, DRB1 and DQB1; approximately 530 for DQA1; approximately 600 for DPA1; and about 450 for DPB1. Besides the first cohort of 500 to 700 subjects, a separate validation cohort made up of around 120 different subjects was used. On average, roughly 240,000 unique TCR beta nucleotide sequences were sequenced per donor among a few hundred genotyped donors of the cohort, with 15% to 20% of those sequences being non-productive. The study aimed to test whether signatures of past pathogen exposure could be identified by cataloging public T cell receptors. The study used immunosequencing to profile the T cell repertoires of several hundred subjects and linked those repertoires to cytomegalovirus serostatus. Because of strong linkage in the cohort, five DR-DQ haplotypes were treated as single units for association and clustering. The later analysis used no new phenotypic data to find candidate immune exposures, relying instead on TCR beta sequences and their occurrence across donors. A later genetic analysis took genome-wide SNP genotypes for 398 of the 666 donors and used that subset as a discovery cohort. To study patterns of TCR occurrence, a later analysis re-analyzed previously published TCR beta repertoires from just over 650 donors and added high-resolution HLA genotyping. High-throughput TCR immunosequencing, statistical association of individual TCRs with disease status, and machine learning were combined to predict cytomegalovirus infection status. Alongside the repertoire data, information on donor age, sex, ethnicity and CMV serostatus was compiled.

Overall study outcomes, separate from this receptor: In both the original and validation cohorts, the classifier was reported to diagnose cytomegalovirus status with high specificity and sensitivity. A later genetic analysis associated a missense DCLRE1C variant with V-gene and J-gene trimming of TCR beta chains, and an independent cohort replicated the association. A later analysis found that HLA-associated TCR beta chains were more clonally expanded and had lower generation probabilities than equally common non-associated chains. The 87-base-pair reads could not distinguish some IMGT-functional V segments, including TRBV6-2 and TRBV6-3, so those segments were excluded. Most CMV-associated TCR beta chains appeared to be HLA-restricted in a later analysis, and the HLA associations seemed to be driven largely by CMV exposure. Specific HLA alleles were associated with roughly 17,000 TCR beta sequences at a false discovery rate of 0.05 in a later analysis. Most TCR sequences were seen in very few donors, while some public TCRs were found in many individuals. Presence/absence analyses assumed roughly uniform sequencing depth across donors, an assumption that may not hold. When HLA alleles, especially DR and DQ, strongly co-occurred, TCR associations were difficult to assign to individual alleles. In vitro tests confirmed that three of the cytomegalovirus-associated TCR beta chains recognize cytomegalovirus antigens. In a later analysis, TCR association rates were found to vary across HLA loci, with the most associated TCRs seen for DRB1 alleles and the fewest for HLA-C alleles. In a later analysis, several top co-occurrence clusters were reported to appear linked to parvovirus B19, influenza, CMV and Epstein-Barr virus. HLA typing was unavailable for some donors at each locus, so association tests used only the typed subset. A later genetic analysis reported fewer N-insertions in productive TCRs among donors in an Asian-associated ancestry cluster than the 666-donor mean. A group of highly shared sequence variants was considered likely to be a technical artifact of the sequencing pipeline. It was suggested by the authors that the approach could potentially be generalized to other disease states and immunological phenotypes. For the cohort, immune exposure information was limited to CMV serostatus. Around 16 rarely observed V segments, including chromosome 9 orphons, were excluded from the earlier analysis of 550 to 700 of the donors because counts were too low. Broadly in line with IMGT annotations, most TCR beta V segments showed up in productive rearrangements about 87% or about 30% of the time in an earlier analysis of roughly 590 of the donors. A total of around 150 TCR beta chains were listed by the study as associated with cytomegalovirus. This cohort had only TCR beta chains sequenced, and the lack of alpha or paired-chain data limited which features could be detected. A further reported finding was that TCR beta sequences accurately predicted the HLA-A and HLA-B alleles for most subjects in the first cohort. Linkage disequilibrium might explain the correlated functional status among segregating V segments, but an unknown experimental factor could not be ruled out.

Library preparation employed the immunoSEQ multiplex PCR assay. A mixture of 60 forward primers for TCR Vbeta segments and 13 reverse primers for TCR Jbeta segments was used in the multiplex PCR. A multiplex PCR assay on genomic DNA amplified the CDR3 region of rearranged TCR beta genes. Amplified TCR beta libraries were sequenced as 87-base-pair reads on the Illumina HiSeq System. The paper's processing steps were these. A later analysis tallied around 82 million unique TCR beta chains across the roughly 610 repertoires, and some 10 million of those chains were shared by two or more donors. To remove PCR and sequencing errors, raw reads were error-corrected and collapsed into unique sequences using a nearest-neighbor algorithm that merged closely related sequences. CDR3 sequences were aligned to IMGT reference sequences to assign V, D and J gene segments. For a sequence to be retained, a match of at least six nucleotides was required to both a V gene segment and a J gene segment. Rearrangements were called productive when the CDR3 lacked stop codons and stayed in frame with V and J; all others were non-productive. Following IMGT convention, CDR3 was defined as the stretch from the second conserved V-encoded cysteine up to the conserved J-encoded phenylalanine. In an earlier analysis of more than 550 of the donors, sequences lacking an unambiguous match to a single V gene segment were excluded. An earlier analysis of a few hundred of the donors called V segments functional above 56.7% productive rearrangements and segregating when the between-donor standard deviation exceeded 5%. A statistical classification framework was developed to diagnose cytomegalovirus status using the catalog of TCR beta chain sequences. In a later analysis, V and J genes were assigned by comparing TCR nucleotide sequences against IMGT/GENE-DB human TR gene sequences. A later analysis assigned CDR3 sequences and most-parsimonious VDJ recombination scenarios with the TCRdist pipeline. A later analysis defined each TCR beta chain by its CDR3 amino acid sequence plus V-gene family, and excluded reads lacking a unique V-gene family. A later analysis removed 550 to 650 highly shared, low-generation-probability nucleotide sequences to deal with suspected cross-contamination and a sequencing artifact. A later analysis calculated a clonal expansion index for each public chain from normalized within-repertoire ranks of inferred template counts. In a later analysis, generation probabilities were computed using a VDJ recombination model fitted to out-of-frame rearrangements, and the results were checked against IGoR. Hypergeometric tests were used in a later analysis to score TCR-TCR, TCR-HLA and TCR-CMV co-occurrence, with a repertoire-size bias correction applied to the TCR pairs. To estimate false discovery rates, a later analysis permuted the HLA or CMV assignments 20 times. A later analysis grouped co-occurring TCRs with DBSCAN, adding TCRdist sequence similarity when clustering within HLA-allele-positive subsets. Repertoires with fewer than 30,000 or more than 120,000 public chains were left out of co-occurrence clustering, as were five repertoires with anomalous nucleotide sharing. This is the immuneACCESS table as TCRdb keeps it, with only in-frame sequences that have V and J called. A part of the clones is gone; compared with another copy, unresolved V genes explain less than half, and the rest is unexplained. The V and J calls and clone size are taken from that table; D and trimming were inferred from the DNA. The sample table records 95,000 to 110,000 clones; 60% to 80% of these occur just once. The ten biggest clones cover roughly 5% of the sample.

CDR1 is given as LNHDA and CDR2 as SQIVND, both from the germline V gene (reference sequence). Deletion took 0 bases off V and 5 bases off J, with a span of 10 bases between the germline ends. The cysteine opens and the phenylalanine closes a CDR3 of 14 amino acids. Only the CDR3 portion is preserved as DNA: 42 bases, with reading frame beginning at the first base. The cohort was made up of several hundred healthy bone marrow donors. At the time of sampling, all cohort members were nominally healthy, though unrecorded immune exposures were likely present. The donor was CMV seropositive and was included in the group of some 290 seropositive cohort members. A peripheral blood sample was collected from each donor, and TCR beta sequencing was performed on peripheral blood mononuclear cells. The Qiagen DNeasy Blood Extraction Kit was used to extract genomic DNA from the blood cell samples. On this clone itself: Its antigen remains undetermined. Nothing much larger sits one base from this clone, and base qualities are not available.

Source material: PBMCs. This sequence uses TRBV19 and TRBJ2-5; a tentative D match to TRBD2 spans 5 bases. This receptor was identified in a man in his 60s in good health and CMV-seropositive. The CDR3 reads as follows: CASSIDPVAETQYF. The sequence in DNA is TGTGCCAGTAGTATAGATCCCGTAGCGGAGACCCAGTACTTC.